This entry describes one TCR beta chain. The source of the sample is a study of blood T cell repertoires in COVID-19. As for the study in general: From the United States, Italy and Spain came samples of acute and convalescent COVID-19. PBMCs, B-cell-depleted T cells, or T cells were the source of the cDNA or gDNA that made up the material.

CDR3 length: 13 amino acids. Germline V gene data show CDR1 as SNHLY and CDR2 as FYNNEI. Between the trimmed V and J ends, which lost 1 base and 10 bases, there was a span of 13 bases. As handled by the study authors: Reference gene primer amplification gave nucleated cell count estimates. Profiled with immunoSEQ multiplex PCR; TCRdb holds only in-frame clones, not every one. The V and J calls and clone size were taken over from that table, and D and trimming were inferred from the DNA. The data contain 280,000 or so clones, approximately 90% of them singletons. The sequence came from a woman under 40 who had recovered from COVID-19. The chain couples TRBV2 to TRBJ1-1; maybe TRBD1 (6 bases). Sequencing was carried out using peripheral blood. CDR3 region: CASSEVEGGRAFF. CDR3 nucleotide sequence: TGTGCCAGCAGTGAAGTGGAAGGGGGTAGAGCTTTCTTT.